The source of this TCR beta chain is a study of CD8+CD57+ T cells in acquired aplastic anemia (dated by TCRdb to 2016 to 2019). Regarding the research as a whole: Extracted DNA from sorted CD4+ and CD8+ cells averaged 3.2 ug, ranging from roughly 0.19 to 27.4 ug. CD8+CD57+ expansion was defined as frequency above the mean frequency observed in healthy subjects.

Comment on this clonotype: Its antigen specificity is not known. Base qualities are not at hand, and no much larger clone is one base apart.

Trimming costs V 3 bases and J 3 bases, and their ends lie 13 bases apart. There are 15 amino acids in the CDR3, from cysteine to phenylalanine inclusive. Only CDR3 DNA is held: 45 bases, read in frame from base 1. On the study overall, not on this receptor specifically: Between patients and healthy controls, no significant difference in CD8+ Simpson's diversity was found (P=0.060). Roughly 30 CD8+ CDR3 sequences were found to be shared between patients and controls, but these sequences appeared to be highly expressed in patients and within the immunodominant clones of the patients.

Patients chosen for sequencing had shown expansion of CD8+CD57+ cells by flow cytometry. Severe acquired aplastic anemia was diagnosed in all patients according to International Study of Aplastic Anemia and Agranulocytosis and Camitta criteria. No patient had received any therapy when blood was sampled. In the study, sorted CD4+ and CD8+ blood T cells from patients with severe aplastic anemia and from healthy subjects underwent deep sequencing of TCR repertoires. Patients were enrolled under clinicaltrials.gov protocols 00001620, 01623167, 00001397, 00071045, 00081523 and 00961064 in the USA. Ficoll-Paque density gradient centrifugation was used to isolate peripheral blood mononuclear cells. Before DNA extraction, CD4+ and CD8+ T cells were sorted by FACS or by magnetic beads. Profiling of TCR beta VDJ combinations and CDR3 sequences used genomic DNA as the template. TCR repertoire sequencing was run on an Illumina HiSeq 2000. For the original study's pipeline: TRBV/TRBJ rearrangement plots, CDR3 size and DJ length profiles, and Simpson's diversity index were used to assess repertoires. Whichever DNA sequence was most abundant in the deep sequencing data was defined as the immunodominant clone. CDR3 amino acid sequences were screened for sharing across subjects and were compared with published repertoires and the VDJdb database. TCRdb reprocessed the public reads (quality trimming at Q25 with fastp, clone calling with MiXCR) and kept in-frame beta chains. CDR3 protein duplicates are merged, each entry listing the most common genes and DNA. The V and J calls reflect TCRdb's pipeline rather than the authors' work. The sample table shows around 180,000 distinct CDR3 sequences, and 45% to 60% are seen once. The ten top clones hold 10% to 15% of the sample.

The sample was sorted CD4+, CD8+, or CD8+CD57+ T cells (not recorded which) from PBMCs. This clonotype originated in a human donor with aplastic anemia. The rearranged segments are TRBV12-3 or TRBV12-4 and TRBJ2-3; confidence is insufficient to name the D gene. The CDR3 in this case is CASSFSPLGTDTQYF. The base sequence is TGTGCCAGCAGTTTCTCGCCGCTAGGTACAGATACGCAGTATTTT.